This T cell receptor beta chain was sequenced in a study of T cell changes during pregnancy in multiple sclerosis. Germline loops: CDR1 LNHDA, CDR2 SQIVND (reference sequence). The CDR3 loop spans 12 amino acids. V lost 6 bases and J lost 7; bases outside the gene matches: 5. Sequencing was performed with immunoSEQ multiplex PCR; in TCRdb, only in-frame clones are kept and a portion is missing. The sample yields roughly 20,000 clones, about 88% seen once. J is TRBJ1-2 and V is TRBV19, with 7 bases identical to TRBD1. The TCR was taken from a female donor in good health, enrolled as a control in a pregnancy study. Sequencing was performed on CD8+ T cells from peripheral blood mononuclear cells, taken after pregnancy. The CDR3 DNA is TGTGCCAGTAGCGGACAGGCTCCTGGCTACACCTTC. This codes for CASSGQAPGYTF.